The 9 T cell receptor beta chains in this list originate from one sample, sequenced in a study of human T cells and chemical hapten exposure. The time point: patch test 2, 6 weeks after DPC sensitization. This sample's treatment: therapeutic diphenylcyclopropenone sensitization with weekly scalp DPC. MiXCR, run by TCRdb on the RACE reads, gives a single entry per CDR3 protein. The sample contains roughly 380,000 distinct CDR3 sequences, about 6.3% of which appear only once. Here the sequenced sample was whole blood, taken in connection with sensitization to the hapten diphenylcyclopropenone (DPC). These receptors originate from a young woman with alopecia areata. Some clones in this sample may be carry-over from other donors' samples.

The table lists this clonotype with a few counts. The rearrangement links TRBV18 to TRBJ1-4; 9 bases map to TRBD1. V was pared by 4 bases and J by 5 bases, with 2 bases of the junction left unmatched. This CDR3 spans 14 amino acids. Germline V gene data show CDR1 as KGHSH and CDR2 as LQKENI. The CDR3 loop reads CASSLDRGNEKLFF. As DNA, the CDR3 is TGTGCCAGCTCACTGGACAGGGGCAATGAAAAACTGTTTTTT.

This clonotype was counted many times. This rearrangement joins TRBV6-5 to TRBJ1-4; D gene ambiguous. This CDR3 has 13 amino acids. V shed 0 bases and J shed 8 bases, with 7 bases lying between them. Germline values: CDR1 MNHEY, CDR2 SVGAGI. CDR3 region: CASSYSTREKLFF. The CDR3 coding sequence is TGTGCCAGCAGTTACTCGACCAGGGAAAAACTGTTTTTT.

Ten or more counts support this clonotype. The gene calls are TRBV20-1 and TRBJ2-3, with 13 bases that match TRBD2. V trimming: 6 bases; J trimming: 2 bases; junction bases outside the gene matches: 5. The CDR3 has 15 residues. Germline V lookup: CDR1 DFQATT, CDR2 SNEGSKA (reference sequence). The CDR3: CSAHGLAGDTDTQYF. The CDR3 DNA reads TGCAGTGCCCACGGACTAGCGGGGGACACAGATACGCAGTATTTT.

This clonotype was counted at least ten times. The chain combines TRBV20-1 with TRBJ2-7; TRBD2 aligns across 9 bases. In germline, CDR1 is DFQATT, CDR2 SNEGSKA (reference sequence). CDR3 size: 13 residues. Trimming at V came to 3 bases and at J to 4 bases, leaving 4 bases not matched to a gene. The CDR3 reads CSARERGAYEQYF. The CDR3 region has the DNA TGCAGTGCTAGGGAGCGGGGGGCGTACGAGCAGTACTTC.

This rearrangement joins TRBV2 to TRBJ2-3; no definite D call. Trimming took 6 bases from V and 6 from J, leaving 19 bases between them. CDR1 is SNHLY, CDR2 FYNNEI, per germline. The CDR3 is made up of 15 amino acids. CDR3 protein: CASRVNSFTADTQYF. The DNA for the CDR3 is TGTGCCAGCAGGGTAAACAGCTTCACCGCGGATACGCAGTATTTT. The full variable domain, in which reference TRBV2 and TRBJ2-3 provide the parts outside the CDR3, is EPEVTQTPSHQVTQMGQEVILRCVPISNHLYFYWYRQILGQKVEFLVSFYNNEISEKSEIFDDQFSVERPDGSNFTLKIRSTKLEDSAMYFCASRVNSFTADTQYFGPGTRLTVL.

This clonotype was counted at least ten times. The chain has TRBV15 and TRBJ1-1; D may be TRBD1 (5 bases). V lost 3 bases and J lost 5, with 16 bases in between. Germline V gene data show CDR1 as LNHNV and CDR2 as YYDKDF (reference sequence). The CDR3 is made up of 15 amino acids. The CDR3 loop reads CATSSDRQGWTEAFF. The CDR3 DNA follows: TGTGCCACCAGCAGCGATAGGCAGGGTTGGACTGAAGCTTTCTTT.

This clonotype has more than one count but fewer than ten. The genes are TRBV4-2 and TRBJ1-2; TRBD1 is a possible D gene (5 bases). Trimming cost V 4 bases and J 4 bases, with 16 bases left between them. Germline assignment: CDR1 LGHNA and CDR2 YNFKEQ. The CDR3 is 15 amino acids. The CDR3 loop is CASSLDWGNRYGYTF. The CDR3 DNA reads TGTGCCAGCAGCCTGGATTGGGGGAACCGCTATGGCTACACCTTC.

This clonotype has more than one count but fewer than ten. This chain connects TRBV10-3 to TRBJ2-1; no reliable D call. Trimming removed 4 bases from V and 4 bases from J, with 20 bases in between. CDR1 is ENHRY, CDR2 SYGVKD, per germline. The CDR3 runs to 17 residues. Here the CDR3 DNA reads TGTGCCATCAGTGCAGGACGATCTAGTACAGATTACAATGAGCAGTTCTTC. Translated, it gives CAISAGRSSTDYNEQFF.

This clonotype was detected ten times or more. The V and J genes are TRBV4-3 and TRBJ2-3, with TRBD1 as a possible D gene (6 bases). With 0 bases removed from V and 1 base from J, the gap between germline ends came to 8 bases. The CDR3 length is 15 residues. The V gene's germline CDR1 is LGHNA and CDR2 YSLEER. CDR3 region: CASSQDWGRTDTQYF. The CDR3 region has the DNA TGCGCCAGCAGCCAAGATTGGGGGCGCACAGATACGCAGTATTTT.